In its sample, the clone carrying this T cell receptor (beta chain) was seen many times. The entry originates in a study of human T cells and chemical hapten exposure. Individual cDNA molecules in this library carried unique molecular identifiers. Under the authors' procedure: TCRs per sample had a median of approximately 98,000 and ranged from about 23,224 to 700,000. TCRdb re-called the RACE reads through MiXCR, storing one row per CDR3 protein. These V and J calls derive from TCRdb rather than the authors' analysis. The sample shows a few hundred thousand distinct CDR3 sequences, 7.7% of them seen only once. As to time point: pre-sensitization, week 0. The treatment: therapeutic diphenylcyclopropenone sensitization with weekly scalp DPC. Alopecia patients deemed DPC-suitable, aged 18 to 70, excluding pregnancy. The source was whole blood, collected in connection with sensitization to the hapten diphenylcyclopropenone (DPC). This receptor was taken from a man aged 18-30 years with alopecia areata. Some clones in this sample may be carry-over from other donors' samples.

The CDR3: CASSLLPGVGRSGELFF. In nucleotides, the CDR3 is TGTGCCAGCAGCTTACTTCCAGGCGTGGGCCGGTCCGGGGAGCTGTTTTTT. The V and J genes are TRBV7-9 and TRBJ2-2; D is unclear. The CDR3 contains 17 residues. V was cut by 2 bases and J by 6 bases, with 19 bases left in between. CDR1 and CDR2 (germline): SEHNR, FQNEAQ (reference sequence).